This TCR beta chain was observed in a study of cytomegalovirus exposure and HLA in healthy donors. As regards this clone: The antigen is not known.

The CDR3 loop spans 14 amino acids. Germline CDR1 PRHDT, CDR2 FYEKMQ (reference sequence). With 4 bases removed from V and 8 bases from J, the gap between germline ends came to 17 bases. Study-wide points: Some highly shared sequence variants likely arose as a pipeline artifact. Across donors, most TCRs were seen rarely, yet some public ones were widespread. Looking again later, the authors saw that most CMV-associated TCR beta chains seemed HLA-restricted.

PCR involved 60 Vbeta and 13 Jbeta primers. TCRdb's copy holds only in-frame clones and misses some; the assay was immunoSEQ multiplex PCR. In the table there are 150,000 or so clones, around 80% of which are singletons. Sequenced: PBMCs. This clonotype was sampled from a woman aged 40 to 49 in good health and CMV-seronegative. V usage is TRBV13 and J usage is TRBJ1-2, with no clear D. DNA for the CDR3: TGTGCCAGCAGCTATCAGTATCCTCGGGAGGGCTACACCTTC. It translates to CASSYQYPREGYTF.